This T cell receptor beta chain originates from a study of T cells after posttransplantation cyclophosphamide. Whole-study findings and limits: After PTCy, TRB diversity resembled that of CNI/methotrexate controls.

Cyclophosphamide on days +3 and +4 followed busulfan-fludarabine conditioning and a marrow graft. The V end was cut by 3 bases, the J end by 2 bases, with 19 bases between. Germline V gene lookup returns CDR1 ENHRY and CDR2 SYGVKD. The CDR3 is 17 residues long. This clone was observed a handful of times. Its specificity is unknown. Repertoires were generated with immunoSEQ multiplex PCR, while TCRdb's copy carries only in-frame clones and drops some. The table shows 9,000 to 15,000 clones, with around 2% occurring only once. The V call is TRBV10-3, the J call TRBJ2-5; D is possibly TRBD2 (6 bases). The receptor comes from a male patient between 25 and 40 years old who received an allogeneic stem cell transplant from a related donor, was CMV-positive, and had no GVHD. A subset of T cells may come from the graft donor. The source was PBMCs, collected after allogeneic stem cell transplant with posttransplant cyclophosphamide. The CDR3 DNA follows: TGTGCCATCAGTGACTTCGAAGGGGCGCGGGGACAAGAGACCCAGTACTTC. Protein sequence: CAISDFEGARGQETQYF.